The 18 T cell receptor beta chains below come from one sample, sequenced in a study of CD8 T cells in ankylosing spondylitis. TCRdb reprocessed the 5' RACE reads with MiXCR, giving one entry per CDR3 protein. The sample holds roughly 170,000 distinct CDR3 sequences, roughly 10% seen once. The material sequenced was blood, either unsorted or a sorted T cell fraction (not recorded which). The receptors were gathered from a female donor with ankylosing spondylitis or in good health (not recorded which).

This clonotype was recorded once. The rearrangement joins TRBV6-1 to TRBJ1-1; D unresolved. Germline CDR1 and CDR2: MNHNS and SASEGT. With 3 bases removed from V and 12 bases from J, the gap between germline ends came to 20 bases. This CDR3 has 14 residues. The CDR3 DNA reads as TGTGCCAGCAGTGATATATATACCCTTCAGTTCACTTTCTTT. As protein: CASSDIYTLQFTFF.

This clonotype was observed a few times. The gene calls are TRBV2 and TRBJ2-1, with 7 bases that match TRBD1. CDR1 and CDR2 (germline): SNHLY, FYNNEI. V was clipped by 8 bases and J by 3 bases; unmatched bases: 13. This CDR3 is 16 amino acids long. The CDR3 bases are TGTGCCAGCGGGGCCTCCGGGACAGTGGACTACAATGAGCAGTTCTTC. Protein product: CASGASGTVDYNEQFF. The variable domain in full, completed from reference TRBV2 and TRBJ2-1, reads EPEVTQTPSHQVTQMGQEVILRCVPISNHLYFYWYRQILGQKVEFLVSFYNNEISEKSEIFDDQFSVERPDGSNFTLKIRSTKLEDSAMYFCASGASGTVDYNEQFFGPGTRLTVL.

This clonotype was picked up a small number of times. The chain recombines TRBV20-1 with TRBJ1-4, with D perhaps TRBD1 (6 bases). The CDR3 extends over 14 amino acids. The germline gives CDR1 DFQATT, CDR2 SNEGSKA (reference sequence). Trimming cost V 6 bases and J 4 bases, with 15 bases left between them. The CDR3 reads CSAKKGEGNEKLFF. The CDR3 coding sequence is TGCAGTGCCAAGAAGGGGGAAGGTAATGAAAAACTGTTTTTT.

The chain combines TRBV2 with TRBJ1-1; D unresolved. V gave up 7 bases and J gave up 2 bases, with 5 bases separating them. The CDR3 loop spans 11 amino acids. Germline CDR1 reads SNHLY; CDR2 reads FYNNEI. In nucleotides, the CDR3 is TGTGCCAGCAAGGGAAACACTGAAGCTTTCTTT. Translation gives CASKGNTEAFF.

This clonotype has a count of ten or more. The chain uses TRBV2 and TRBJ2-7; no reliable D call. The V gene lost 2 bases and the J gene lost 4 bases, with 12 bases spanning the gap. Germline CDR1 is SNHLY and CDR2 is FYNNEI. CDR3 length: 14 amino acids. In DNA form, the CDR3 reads TGTGCCAGCAGTGAACCAGCAAGAAAGTACGAGCAGTACTTC. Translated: CASSEPARKYEQYF.

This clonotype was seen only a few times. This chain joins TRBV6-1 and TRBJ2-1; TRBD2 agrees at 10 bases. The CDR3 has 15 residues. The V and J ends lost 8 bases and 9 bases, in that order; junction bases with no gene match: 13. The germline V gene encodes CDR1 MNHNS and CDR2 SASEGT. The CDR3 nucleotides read TGTGCCAGCCAGGAGACTAGCGGGTCCTTGGGTGAGCAGTTCTTC. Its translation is CASQETSGSLGEQFF.

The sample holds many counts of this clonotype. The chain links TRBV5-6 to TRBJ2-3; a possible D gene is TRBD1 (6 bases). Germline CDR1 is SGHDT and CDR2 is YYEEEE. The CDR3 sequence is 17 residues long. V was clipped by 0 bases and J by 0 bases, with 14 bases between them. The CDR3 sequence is CASSLAWDTTSTDTQYF. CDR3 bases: TGTGCCAGCAGCTTGGCTTGGGACACCACTAGCACAGATACGCAGTATTTT.

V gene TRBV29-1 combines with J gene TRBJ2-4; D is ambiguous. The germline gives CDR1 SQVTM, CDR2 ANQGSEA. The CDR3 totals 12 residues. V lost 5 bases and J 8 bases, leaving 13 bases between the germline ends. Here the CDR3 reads CSVYKNPDIQYF. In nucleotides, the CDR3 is TGCAGCGTTTACAAGAACCCGGACATTCAGTACTTC.

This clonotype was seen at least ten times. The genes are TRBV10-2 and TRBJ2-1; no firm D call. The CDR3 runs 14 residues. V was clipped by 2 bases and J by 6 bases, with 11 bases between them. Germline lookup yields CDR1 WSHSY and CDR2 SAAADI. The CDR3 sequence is CASSELARLNEQFF. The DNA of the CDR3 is TGCGCCAGCAGTGAGCTGGCCAGGCTCAATGAGCAGTTCTTC.

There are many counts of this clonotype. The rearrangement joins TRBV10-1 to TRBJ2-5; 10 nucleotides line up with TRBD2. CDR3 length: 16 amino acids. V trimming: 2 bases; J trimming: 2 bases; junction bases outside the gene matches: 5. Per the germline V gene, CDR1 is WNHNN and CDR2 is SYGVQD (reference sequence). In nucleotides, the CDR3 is TGCGCCAGCAGTGAGAGGAGCGGGAGGGATCAAGAGACCCAGTACTTC. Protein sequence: CASSERSGRDQETQYF.

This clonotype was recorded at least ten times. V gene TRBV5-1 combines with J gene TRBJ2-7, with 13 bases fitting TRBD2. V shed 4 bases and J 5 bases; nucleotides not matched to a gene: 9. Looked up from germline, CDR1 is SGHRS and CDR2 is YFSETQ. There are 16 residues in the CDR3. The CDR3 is CASSLGLAGRINEQYF. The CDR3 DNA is TGCGCCAGCAGCCTGGGACTAGCGGGACGAATAAACGAGCAGTACTTC.

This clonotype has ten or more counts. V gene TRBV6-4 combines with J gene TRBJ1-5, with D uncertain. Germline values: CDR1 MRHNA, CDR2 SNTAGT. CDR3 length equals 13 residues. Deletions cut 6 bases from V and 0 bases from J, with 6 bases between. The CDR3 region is CASSEGSNQPQHF. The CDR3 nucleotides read TGTGCCAGCAGCGAAGGTAGCAATCAGCCCCAGCATTTT.

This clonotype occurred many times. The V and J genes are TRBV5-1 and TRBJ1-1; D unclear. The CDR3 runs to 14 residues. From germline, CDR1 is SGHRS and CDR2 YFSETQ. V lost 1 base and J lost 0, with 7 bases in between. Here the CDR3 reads CASSLNFMNTEAFF. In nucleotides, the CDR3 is TGCGCCAGCAGCTTGAACTTCATGAACACTGAAGCTTTCTTT.

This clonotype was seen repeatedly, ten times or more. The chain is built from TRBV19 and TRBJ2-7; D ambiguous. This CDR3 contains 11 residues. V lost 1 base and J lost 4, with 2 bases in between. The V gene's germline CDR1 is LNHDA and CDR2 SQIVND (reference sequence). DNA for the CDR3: TGTGCCAGTAGTATAGGATACGAGCAGTACTTC. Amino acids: CASSIGYEQYF.

CDR3 DNA sequence: TGCAGTGCTAGACCGGGACAGGCTATCAGTGAGCAGTTCTTC. Encoded protein: CSARPGQAISEQFF. The chain joins TRBV20-1 to TRBJ2-1; 8 nucleotides match TRBD1. The ends lost 2 bases at V and 9 bases at J; junction bases unmatched: 9. The CDR3 has 14 residues. Germline V gives CDR1 DFQATT, CDR2 SNEGSKA (reference sequence).

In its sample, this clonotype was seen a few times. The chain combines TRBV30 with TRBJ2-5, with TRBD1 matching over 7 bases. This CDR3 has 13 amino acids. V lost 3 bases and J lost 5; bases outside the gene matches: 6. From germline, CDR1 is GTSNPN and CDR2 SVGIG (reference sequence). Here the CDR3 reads CAWSFTGDETQYF. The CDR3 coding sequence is TGTGCCTGGAGCTTTACAGGGGACGAGACCCAGTACTTC.

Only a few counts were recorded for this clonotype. The CDR3 DNA is TGTGCCAGCAGCCATTCGGGGGAAAATCAGCCCCAGCATTTT. It codes for CASSHSGENQPQHF. The rearrangement links TRBV3-1 to TRBJ1-5, with D perhaps matching TRBD1 (5 bases). The CDR3 covers 14 residues. Trimming took 3 bases from V and 4 from J, leaving 10 bases between them. Germline V lookup: CDR1 LGHDT, CDR2 YNNKEL (reference sequence).

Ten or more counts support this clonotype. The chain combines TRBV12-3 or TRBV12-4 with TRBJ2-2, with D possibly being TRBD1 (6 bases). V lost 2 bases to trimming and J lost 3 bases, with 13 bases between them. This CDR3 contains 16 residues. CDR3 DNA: TGTGCCAGCAGTTTAAGGGGGAAGGTTGACACCGGGGAGCTGTTTTTT. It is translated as CASSLRGKVDTGELFF.